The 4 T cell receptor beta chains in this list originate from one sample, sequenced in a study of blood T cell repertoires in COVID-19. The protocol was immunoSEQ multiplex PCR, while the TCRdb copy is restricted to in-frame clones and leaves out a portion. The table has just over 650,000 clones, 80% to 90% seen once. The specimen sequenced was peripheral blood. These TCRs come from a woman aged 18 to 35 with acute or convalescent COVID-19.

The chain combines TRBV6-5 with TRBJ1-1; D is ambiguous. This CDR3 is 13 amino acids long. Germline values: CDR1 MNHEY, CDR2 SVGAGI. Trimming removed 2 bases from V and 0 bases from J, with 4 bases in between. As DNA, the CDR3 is TGTGCCAGCAGTTACGAGATGAACACTGAAGCTTTCTTT. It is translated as CASSYEMNTEAFF.

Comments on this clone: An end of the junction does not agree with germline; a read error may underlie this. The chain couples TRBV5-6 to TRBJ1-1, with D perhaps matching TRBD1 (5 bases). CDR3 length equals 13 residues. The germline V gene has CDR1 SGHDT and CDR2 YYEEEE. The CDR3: CASSLGWPGWGPF. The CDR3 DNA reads TGTGCCAGCAGCTTGGGTTGGCCAGGGTGGGGCCCCTTT.

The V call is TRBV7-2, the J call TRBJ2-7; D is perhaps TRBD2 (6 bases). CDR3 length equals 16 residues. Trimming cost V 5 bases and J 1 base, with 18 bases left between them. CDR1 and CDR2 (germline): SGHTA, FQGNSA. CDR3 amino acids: CASSAQRGGESYEQYF. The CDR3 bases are TGTGCCAGCAGCGCCCAGAGAGGCGGGGAATCCTACGAGCAGTACTTC.

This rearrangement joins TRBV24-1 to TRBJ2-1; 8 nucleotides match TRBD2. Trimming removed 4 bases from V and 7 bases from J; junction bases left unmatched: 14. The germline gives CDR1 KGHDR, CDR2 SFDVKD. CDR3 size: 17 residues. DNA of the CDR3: TGTGCCACCAGTGAAAAAGGACTAGCCCCTTCGAGGAATGAGCAGTTCTTC. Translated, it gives CATSEKGLAPSRNEQFF.